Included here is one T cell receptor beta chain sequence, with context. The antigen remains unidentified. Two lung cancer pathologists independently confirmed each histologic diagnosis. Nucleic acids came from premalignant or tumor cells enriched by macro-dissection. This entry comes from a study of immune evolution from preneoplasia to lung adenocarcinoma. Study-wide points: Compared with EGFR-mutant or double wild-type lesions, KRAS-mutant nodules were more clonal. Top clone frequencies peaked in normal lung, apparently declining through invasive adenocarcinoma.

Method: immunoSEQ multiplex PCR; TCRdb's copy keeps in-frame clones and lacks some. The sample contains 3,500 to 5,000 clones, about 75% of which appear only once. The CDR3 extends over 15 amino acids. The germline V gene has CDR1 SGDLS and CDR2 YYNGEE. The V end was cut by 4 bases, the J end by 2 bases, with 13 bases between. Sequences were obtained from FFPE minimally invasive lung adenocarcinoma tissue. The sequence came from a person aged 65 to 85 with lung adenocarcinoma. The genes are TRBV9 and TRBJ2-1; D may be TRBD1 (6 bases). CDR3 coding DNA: TGTGCCAGCAGCATAGGGACAAAGACCTACAATGAGCAGTTCTTC. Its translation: CASSIGTKTYNEQFF.